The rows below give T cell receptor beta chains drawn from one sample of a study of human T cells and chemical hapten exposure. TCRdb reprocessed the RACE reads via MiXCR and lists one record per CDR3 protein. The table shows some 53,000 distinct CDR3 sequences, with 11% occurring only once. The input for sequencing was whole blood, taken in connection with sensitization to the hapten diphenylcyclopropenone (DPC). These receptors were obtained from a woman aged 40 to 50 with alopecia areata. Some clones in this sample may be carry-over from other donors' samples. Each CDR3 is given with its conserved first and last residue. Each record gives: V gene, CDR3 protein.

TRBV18	CASSTREDTEAFF
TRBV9	CASSPQGVNTEAFF
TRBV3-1	CASSQASGPAYNEQFF
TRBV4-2	CASSTKQGPGANVLTF
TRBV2	CASTEGPGQETQYF
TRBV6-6	CASSYGRGRSYNEQFF
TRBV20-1	CSAIHPTSKETQYF
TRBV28	CASSLLSGRRTYEQYF
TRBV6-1	CATSLDVLRDTQYF
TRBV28	CASSPRTGQGPDTQYF
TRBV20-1	CSASDSGRASETQYF
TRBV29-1	CSVEDRGGSAFF
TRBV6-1	CASRPRGGTEAFF
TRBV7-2	CASSLAVTYEGNEQFF
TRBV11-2	CASSLEAGGFYEQYF
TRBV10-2	CASSEWRGSGTEAFF
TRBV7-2	CASSTYQETQYF
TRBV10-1	CASSGGTRNTDTQYF
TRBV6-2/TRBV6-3	CASTQGPARYNEQFF
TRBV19	CASSIDSQGETQYF
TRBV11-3	CASSTQEGLNTEAFF
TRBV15	CATSREKKGHEQYF